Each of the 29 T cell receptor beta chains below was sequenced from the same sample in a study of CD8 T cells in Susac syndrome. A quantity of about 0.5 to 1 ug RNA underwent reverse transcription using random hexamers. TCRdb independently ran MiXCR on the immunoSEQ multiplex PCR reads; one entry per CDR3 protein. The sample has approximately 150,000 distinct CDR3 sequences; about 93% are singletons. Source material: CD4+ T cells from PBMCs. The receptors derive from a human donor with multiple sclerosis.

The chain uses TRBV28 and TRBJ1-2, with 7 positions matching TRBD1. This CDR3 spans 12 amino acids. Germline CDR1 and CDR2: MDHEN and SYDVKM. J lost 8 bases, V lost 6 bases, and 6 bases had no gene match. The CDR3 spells CASSTGERGYTF. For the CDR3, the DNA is TGTGCCAGCAGCACAGGGGAGCGCGGCTACACCTTC.

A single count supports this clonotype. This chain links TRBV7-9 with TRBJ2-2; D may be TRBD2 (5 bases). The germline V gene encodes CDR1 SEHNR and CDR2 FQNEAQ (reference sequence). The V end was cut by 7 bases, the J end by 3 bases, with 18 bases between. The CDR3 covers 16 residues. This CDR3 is CASTLSGNPYTGELFF. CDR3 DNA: TGTGCCAGCACCCTGTCGGGGAATCCTTACACCGGGGAGCTGTTTTTT.

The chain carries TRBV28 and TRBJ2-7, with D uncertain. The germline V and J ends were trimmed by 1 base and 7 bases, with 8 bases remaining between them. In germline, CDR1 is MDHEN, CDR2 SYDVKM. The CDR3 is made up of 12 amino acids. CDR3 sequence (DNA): TGTGCCAGCAGTTTATCCCCTGAGGAGCAGTACTTC. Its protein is CASSLSPEEQYF.

The CDR3 sequence: CASSQTGLNTEAFF. The CDR3 DNA reads as TGTGCCAGCAGTCAGACAGGCTTGAACACTGAAGCTTTCTTT. V usage is TRBV4-2 and J usage is TRBJ1-1; D possibly corresponds to TRBD1 (6 bases). V gave up 6 bases and J gave up 0 bases, with 11 bases separating them. The CDR3 length is 14 residues. CDR1 is LGHNA and CDR2 is YNFKEQ in the germline V gene.

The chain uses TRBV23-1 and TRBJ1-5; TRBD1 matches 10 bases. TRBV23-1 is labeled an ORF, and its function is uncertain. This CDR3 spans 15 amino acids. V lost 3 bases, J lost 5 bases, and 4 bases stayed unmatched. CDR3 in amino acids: CASSHPGQGDQPQHF. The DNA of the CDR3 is TGCGCCAGCAGTCACCCAGGACAGGGGGATCAGCCCCAGCATTTT.

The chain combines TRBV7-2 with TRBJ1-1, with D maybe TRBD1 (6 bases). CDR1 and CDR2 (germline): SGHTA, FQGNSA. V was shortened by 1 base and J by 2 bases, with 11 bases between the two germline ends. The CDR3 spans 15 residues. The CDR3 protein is CASSLGAGANTEAFF. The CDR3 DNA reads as TGTGCCAGCAGCTTAGGGGCGGGGGCTAACACTGAAGCTTTCTTT.

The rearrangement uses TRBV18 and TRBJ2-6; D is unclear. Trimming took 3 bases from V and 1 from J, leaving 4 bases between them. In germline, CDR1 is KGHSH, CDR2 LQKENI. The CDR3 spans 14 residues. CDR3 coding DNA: TGTGCCAGCTCACCGGTGTCTGGGGCCAACGTCCTGACTTTC. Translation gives CASSPVSGANVLTF.

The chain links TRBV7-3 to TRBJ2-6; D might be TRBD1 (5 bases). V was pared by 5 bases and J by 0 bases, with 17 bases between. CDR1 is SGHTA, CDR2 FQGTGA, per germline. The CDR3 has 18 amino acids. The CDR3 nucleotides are TGTGCCAGCAGCCCAGGGCCCATATACTCCTCTGGGGCCAACGTCCTGACTTTC. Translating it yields CASSPGPIYSSGANVLTF.

The CDR3 nucleotides are TGTGCCAGCAGCTTGGGAGGGGTCCATGAGCAGTTCTTC. This encodes CASSLGGVHEQFF. V gene TRBV5-6 combines with J gene TRBJ2-1; either TRBD1 or TRBD2 may fit D (5 bases each). This CDR3 has 13 amino acids. Trimming cost V 0 bases and J 8 bases, with 9 bases left between them. From germline, CDR1 is SGHDT and CDR2 YYEEEE. The whole variable domain, filled in from reference TRBV5-6 and TRBJ2-1, reads DAGVTQSPTHLIKTRGQQVTLRCSPKSGHDTVSWYQQALGQGPQFIFQYYEEEERQRGNFPDRFSGHQFPNYSSELNVNALLLGDSALYLCASSLGGVHEQFFGPGTRLTVL.

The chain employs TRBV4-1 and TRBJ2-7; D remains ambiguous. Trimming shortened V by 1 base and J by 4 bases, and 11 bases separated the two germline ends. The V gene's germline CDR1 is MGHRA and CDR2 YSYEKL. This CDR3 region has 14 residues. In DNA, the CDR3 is TGCGCCAGCAGCCAAGTTTCGAGTTTTTACGAGCAGTACTTC. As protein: CASSQVSSFYEQYF.

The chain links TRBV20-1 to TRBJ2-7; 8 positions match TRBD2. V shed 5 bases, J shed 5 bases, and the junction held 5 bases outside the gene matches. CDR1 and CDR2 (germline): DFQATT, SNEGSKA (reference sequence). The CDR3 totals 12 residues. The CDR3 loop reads CSAYRGGDEQYF. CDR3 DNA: TGCAGTGCTTATCGGGGGGGTGACGAGCAGTACTTC.

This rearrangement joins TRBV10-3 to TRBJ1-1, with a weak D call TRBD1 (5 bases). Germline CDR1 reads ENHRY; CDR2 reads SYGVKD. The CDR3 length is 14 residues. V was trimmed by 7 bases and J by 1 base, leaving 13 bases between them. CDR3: CAITPGPGNTEAFF. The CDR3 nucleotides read TGTGCCATCACCCCGGGACCCGGGAACACTGAAGCTTTCTTT.

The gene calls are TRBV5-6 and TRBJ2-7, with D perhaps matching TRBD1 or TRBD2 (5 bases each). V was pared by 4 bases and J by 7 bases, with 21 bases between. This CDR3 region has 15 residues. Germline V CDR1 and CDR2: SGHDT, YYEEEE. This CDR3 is CASSRSGTPFREQYF. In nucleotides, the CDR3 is TGTGCCAGCAGCCGCTCCGGGACCCCCTTCCGGGAGCAGTACTTC.

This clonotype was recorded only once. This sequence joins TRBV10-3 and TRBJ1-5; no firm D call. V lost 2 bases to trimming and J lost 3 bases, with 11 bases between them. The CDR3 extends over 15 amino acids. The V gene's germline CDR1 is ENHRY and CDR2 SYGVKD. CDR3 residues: CAISEGIGVNQPQHF. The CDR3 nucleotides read TGTGCCATCAGTGAGGGGATTGGGGTCAATCAGCCCCAGCATTTT.

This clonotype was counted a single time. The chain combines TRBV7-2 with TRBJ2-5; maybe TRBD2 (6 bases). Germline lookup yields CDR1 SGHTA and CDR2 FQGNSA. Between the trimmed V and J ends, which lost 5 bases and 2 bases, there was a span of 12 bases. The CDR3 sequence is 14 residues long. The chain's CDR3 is CASSRPGLQETQYF. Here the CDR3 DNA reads TGTGCCAGCAGCCGGCCGGGACTTCAAGAGACCCAGTACTTC. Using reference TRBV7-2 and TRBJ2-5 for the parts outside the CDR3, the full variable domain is GAGVSQSPSNKVTEKGKDVELRCDPISGHTALYWYRQSLGQGLEFLIYFQGNSAPDKSGLPSDRFSAERTGGSVSTLTIQRTQQEDSAVYLCASSRPGLQETQYFGPGTRLLVL.

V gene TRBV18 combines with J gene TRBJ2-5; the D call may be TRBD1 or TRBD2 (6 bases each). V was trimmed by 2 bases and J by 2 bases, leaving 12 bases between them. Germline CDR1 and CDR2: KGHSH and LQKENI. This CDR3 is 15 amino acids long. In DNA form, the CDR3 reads TGTGCCAGCTCACCATATCAGGGGAGGCAAGAGACCCAGTACTTC. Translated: CASSPYQGRQETQYF.

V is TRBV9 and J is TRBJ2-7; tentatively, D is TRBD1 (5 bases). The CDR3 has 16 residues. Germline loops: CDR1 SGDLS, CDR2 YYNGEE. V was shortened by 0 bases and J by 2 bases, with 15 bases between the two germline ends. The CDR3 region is CASSVASRAPTYEQYF. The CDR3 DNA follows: TGTGCCAGCAGCGTAGCTTCCAGGGCACCTACCTACGAGCAGTACTTC.

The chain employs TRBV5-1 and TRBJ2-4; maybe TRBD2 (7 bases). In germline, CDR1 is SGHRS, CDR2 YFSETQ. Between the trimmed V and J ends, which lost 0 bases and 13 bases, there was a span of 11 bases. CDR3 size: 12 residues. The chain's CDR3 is CASSLEGGGQYF. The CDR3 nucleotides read TGCGCCAGCAGCTTGGAAGGGGGGGGACAGTACTTC.

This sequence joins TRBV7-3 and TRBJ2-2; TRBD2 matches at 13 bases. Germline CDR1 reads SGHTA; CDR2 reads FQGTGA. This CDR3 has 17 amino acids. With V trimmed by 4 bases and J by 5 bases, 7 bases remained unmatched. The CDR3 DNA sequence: TGTGCCAGCAGCTCGCTTGGACTAGCGGGAGTTACCGGGGAGCTGTTTTTT. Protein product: CASSSLGLAGVTGELFF.

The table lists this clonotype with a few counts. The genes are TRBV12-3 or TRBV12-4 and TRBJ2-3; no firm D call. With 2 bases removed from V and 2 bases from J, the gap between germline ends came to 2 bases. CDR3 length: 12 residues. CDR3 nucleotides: TGTGCCAGCAGTTTAAACACAGATACGCAGTATTTT. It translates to CASSLNTDTQYF.

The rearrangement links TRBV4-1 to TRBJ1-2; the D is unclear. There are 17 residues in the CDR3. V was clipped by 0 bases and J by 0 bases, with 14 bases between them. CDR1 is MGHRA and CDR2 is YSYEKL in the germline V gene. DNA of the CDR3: TGCGCCAGCAGCCAAGATTCAGGTTGGGGAACTAACTATGGCTACACCTTC. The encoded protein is CASSQDSGWGTNYGYTF.

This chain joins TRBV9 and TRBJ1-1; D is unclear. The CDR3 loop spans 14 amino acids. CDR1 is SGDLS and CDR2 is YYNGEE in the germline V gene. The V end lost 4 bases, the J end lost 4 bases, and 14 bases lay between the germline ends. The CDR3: CASSRDPEVTEAFF. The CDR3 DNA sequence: TGTGCCAGCAGCAGGGATCCCGAAGTCACTGAAGCTTTCTTT. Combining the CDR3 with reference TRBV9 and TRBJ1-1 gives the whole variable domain DSGVTQTPKHLITATGQRVTLRCSPRSGDLSVYWYQQSLDQGLQFLIQYYNGEERAKGNILERFSAQQFPDLHSELNLSSLELGDSALYFCASSRDPEVTEAFFGQGTRLTVV.

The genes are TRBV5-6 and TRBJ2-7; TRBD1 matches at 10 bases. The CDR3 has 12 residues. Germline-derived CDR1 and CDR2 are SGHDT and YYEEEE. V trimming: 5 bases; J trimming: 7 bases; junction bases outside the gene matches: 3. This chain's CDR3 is CASRGTGEEQYF. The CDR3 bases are TGTGCCAGCAGGGGGACAGGGGAAGAGCAGTACTTC.

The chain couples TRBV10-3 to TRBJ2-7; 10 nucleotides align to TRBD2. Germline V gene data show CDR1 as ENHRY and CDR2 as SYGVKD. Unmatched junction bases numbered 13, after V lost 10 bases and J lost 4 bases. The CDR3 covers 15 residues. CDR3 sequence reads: CANREDGTSAYEQYF. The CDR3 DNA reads TGTGCCAACAGAGAGGACGGGACTAGCGCTTACGAGCAGTACTTC.

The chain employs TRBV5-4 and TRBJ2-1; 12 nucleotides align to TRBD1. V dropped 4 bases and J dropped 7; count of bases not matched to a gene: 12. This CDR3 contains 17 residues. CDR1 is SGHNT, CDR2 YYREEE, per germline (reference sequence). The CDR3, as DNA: TGTGCCAGCAGCCAGGCACCGGGACAGGGGGCAAAGAATGAGCAGTTCTTC. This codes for CASSQAPGQGAKNEQFF.

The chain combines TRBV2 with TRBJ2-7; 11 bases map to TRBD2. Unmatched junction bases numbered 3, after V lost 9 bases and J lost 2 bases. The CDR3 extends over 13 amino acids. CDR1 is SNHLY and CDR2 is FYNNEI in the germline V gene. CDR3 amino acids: CARGLAGTYEQYF. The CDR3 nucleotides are TGTGCCAGAGGACTAGCGGGCACCTACGAGCAGTACTTC.

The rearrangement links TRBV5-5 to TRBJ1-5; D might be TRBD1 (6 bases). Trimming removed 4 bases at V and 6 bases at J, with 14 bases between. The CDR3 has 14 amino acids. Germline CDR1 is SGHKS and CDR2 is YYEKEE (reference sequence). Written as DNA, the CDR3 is TGTGCCAGCAGCCCTTTGGGGGGCGGTCAGCCCCAGCATTTT. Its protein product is CASSPLGGGQPQHF.

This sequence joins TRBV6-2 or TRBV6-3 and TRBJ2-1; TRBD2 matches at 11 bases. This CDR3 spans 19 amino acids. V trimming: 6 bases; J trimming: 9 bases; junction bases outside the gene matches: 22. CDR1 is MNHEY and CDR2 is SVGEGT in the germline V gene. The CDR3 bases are TGTGCCAGCAGCCATTTTGTGGGCTTTCTAGCGGGAGGAAGAGGTGAGCAGTTCTTC. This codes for CASSHFVGFLAGGRGEQFF.

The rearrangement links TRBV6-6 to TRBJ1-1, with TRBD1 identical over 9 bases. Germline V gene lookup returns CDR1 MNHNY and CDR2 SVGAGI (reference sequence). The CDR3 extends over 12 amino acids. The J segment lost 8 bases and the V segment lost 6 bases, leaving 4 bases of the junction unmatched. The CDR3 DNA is TGTGCCAGCAGAGGACAGGGGCCCGAAGCTTTCTTT. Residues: CASRGQGPEAFF.